This record looks at one T cell receptor (beta chain) sequence and its context. Profiling relied on immunoSEQ multiplex PCR, and the TCRdb table lists in-frame clones only, not all of them. The table has 73,000 or so clones, more than 85% seen once; the top ten hold more than 3%. This record belongs to a study of control samples from healthy donors and cancer patients. This CDR3 contains 15 residues. CDR1 ENHRY and CDR2 SYGVKD come from the germline V gene. Trimming at V came to 3 bases and at J to 6 bases, leaving 11 bases not matched to a gene. The receptor was derived from a woman in her 50s in good health. The V call is TRBV10-3, the J call TRBJ2-7; TRBD2 aligns across 7 bases. Material for sequencing was blood. The CDR3 region is CAISDSSGASREQYF. CDR3 DNA sequence: TGTGCCATCAGTGACTCTAGCGGAGCCTCTCGCGAGCAGTACTTC.